A selection of T cell receptor beta chains follows, all from one sample in a study of T cells in Graves' hyperthyroidism and ophthalmopathy. TCRdb ran MiXCR on the multiplex PCR reads and lists one entry per CDR3 protein. The sample has about 400,000 distinct CDR3 sequences, approximately 14% seen once. Source material: blood. These receptors were taken from a woman aged 18 to 35 with Graves' hyperthyroidism that later progressed to Graves' ophthalmopathy. The CDR3 runs from the conserved cysteine through the conserved F or W. The D gene is left open where the match is weak. The size entry is marked missing in some rows and otherwise reads once, few, many or a size class.

d_gene: TRBD2; abundance: few; j_gene: TRBJ2-1; v_gene: TRBV7-6; CDR3nt: TGTGCCAGCAGCTTAGAGCCAGCGGGGTACAATGAGCAGTTCTTC; CDR3aa: CASSLEPAGYNEQFF
d_gene: .; abundance: many; j_gene: TRBJ1-5; v_gene: TRBV28; CDR3nt: TGTGCCAGCAGTTTATCGAAGAGCAATAGCAATCAGCCCCAGCATTTT; CDR3aa: CASSLSKSNSNQPQHF
d_gene: .; abundance: many; j_gene: TRBJ1-1; v_gene: TRBV20-1; CDR3nt: TGCAGTGCTAAAGGGGGGACTGAAGCTTTCTTT; CDR3aa: CSAKGGTEAFF
d_gene: .; abundance: few; j_gene: TRBJ1-3; v_gene: TRBV4-1; CDR3nt: TGCGCCAGCAGCCAAGGCCCTGGAAACACCATATATTTT; CDR3aa: CASSQGPGNTIYF
d_gene: .; abundance: many; j_gene: TRBJ2-5; v_gene: TRBV3-1; CDR3nt: TGTGCCAGCAGCCAAACTTTTAATACAGCGGGTCGCCGAGAGACCCAGTACTTC; CDR3aa: CASSQTFNTAGRRETQYF
d_gene: TRBD1; abundance: many; j_gene: TRBJ2-1; v_gene: TRBV20-1; CDR3nt: TGCAGTGCCCGTAGGACAGGGGAGAATGAGCAGTTCTTC; CDR3aa: CSARRTGENEQFF
d_gene: TRBD1; abundance: many; j_gene: TRBJ2-7; v_gene: TRBV20-1; CDR3nt: TGCAGTGCAAGGGACAGGGGTTCCGAGCAGTACTTC; CDR3aa: CSARDRGSEQYF
d_gene: .; abundance: .; j_gene: TRBJ2-2; v_gene: TRBV6-6; CDR3nt: TGTGCCAGCAGTTACCTGAGAAGCGAATCCACCGGGGAGCTGTTTTTT; CDR3aa: CASSYLRSESTGELFF
d_gene: .; abundance: .; j_gene: TRBJ2-3; v_gene: TRBV7-6; CDR3nt: TGTGCCAGCAGCTTAGCGGATGGGGTGAATACAGATACGCAGTATTTT; CDR3aa: CASSLADGVNTDTQYF
d_gene: TRBD2; abundance: many; j_gene: TRBJ2-5; v_gene: TRBV7-9; CDR3nt: TGTGCCAGCAGCTCATCAGCGGGGGGGCAAGAGACCCAGTACTTC; CDR3aa: CASSSSAGGQETQYF
d_gene: .; abundance: few; j_gene: TRBJ2-5; v_gene: TRBV25-1; CDR3nt: TGTGCCAGCAGTGGGATCAGGGTTGGACAAGAGACCCAGTACTTC; CDR3aa: CASSGIRVGQETQYF
d_gene: .; abundance: .; j_gene: TRBJ1-6; v_gene: TRBV4-1; CDR3nt: TGCGCCAGCAGCCAAGTCATACAGCCAAATTCACCCCTCCACTTT; CDR3aa: CASSQVIQPNSPLHF
d_gene: .; abundance: few; j_gene: TRBJ2-2; v_gene: TRBV6-5; CDR3nt: TGTGCCAGCAGTTACAATCTTGAAACCGGGGAGCTGTTTTTT; CDR3aa: CASSYNLETGELFF
d_gene: .; abundance: many; j_gene: TRBJ2-3; v_gene: TRBV7-8; CDR3nt: TGTGCCAGCAGCTTAGCTCTGAAGCACACAGATACGCAGTATTTT; CDR3aa: CASSLALKHTDTQYF
d_gene: TRBD1; abundance: many; j_gene: TRBJ2-3; v_gene: TRBV2; CDR3nt: TGTGCCAGCAGTGCAGTATTTAGGGGGCGGAGAGATACGCAGTATTTT; CDR3aa: CASSAVFRGRRDTQYF
d_gene: .; abundance: few; j_gene: TRBJ1-6; v_gene: TRBV6-6; CDR3nt: TGTGCCAGCAGTTACAGGGAAACCTATAATTCACCCCTCCACTTT; CDR3aa: CASSYRETYNSPLHF
d_gene: .; abundance: .; j_gene: TRBJ2-5; v_gene: TRBV28; CDR3nt: TGTGCCAGCAGTTTATTGCCCAGCGGTAGGCAAGAGACCCAGTACTTC; CDR3aa: CASSLLPSGRQETQYF
d_gene: .; abundance: many; j_gene: TRBJ2-1; v_gene: TRBV12-3/TRBV12-4; CDR3nt: TGTGCCAGCAGTGCTCAACGACGGGGAACCTACAATGAGCAGTTCTTC; CDR3aa: CASSAQRRGTYNEQFF
d_gene: .; abundance: few; j_gene: TRBJ2-2; v_gene: TRBV19; CDR3nt: TGTGCCAGTAGTTGGGACGCACCGGGAGCGAACACCGGGGAGCTGTTTTTT; CDR3aa: CASSWDAPGANTGELFF
d_gene: TRBD2; abundance: many; j_gene: TRBJ2-1; v_gene: TRBV20-1; CDR3nt: TGCAGTGCCGAAACCGGGACTAGCGGGAGAAATGAGCAGTTCTTC; CDR3aa: CSAETGTSGRNEQFF
d_gene: TRBD1; abundance: many; j_gene: TRBJ1-4; v_gene: TRBV28; CDR3nt: TGTGCCACCCTGTTGGGACAGGGTGGAAAACTGTTTTTT; CDR3aa: CATLLGQGGKLFF
d_gene: .; abundance: .; j_gene: TRBJ2-7; v_gene: TRBV4-3; CDR3nt: TGCGCCAGCAGCCAAGAACGGCAGGGCTCGAGGGAGCAGTACTTC; CDR3aa: CASSQERQGSREQYF
d_gene: .; abundance: many; j_gene: TRBJ2-1; v_gene: TRBV7-2; CDR3nt: TGTGCCAGCAGCTTAAGCGGAGGGAACAATGAGCAGTTCTTC; CDR3aa: CASSLSGGNNEQFF
d_gene: .; abundance: many; j_gene: TRBJ2-7; v_gene: TRBV12-3/TRBV12-4; CDR3nt: TGTGCCAGCAGTTTGGGGGCACAGTCCTACGAGCAGTACTTC; CDR3aa: CASSLGAQSYEQYF
d_gene: .; abundance: .; j_gene: TRBJ1-6; v_gene: TRBV25-1; CDR3nt: TGTGCCAGCAGTGGAATTTGGGGAGGGGGTGATTTTCTCCACTTT; CDR3aa: CASSGIWGGGDFLHF
d_gene: TRBD1; abundance: many; j_gene: TRBJ2-4; v_gene: TRBV30; CDR3nt: TGTGCCTGGAGTCTTGGGACAGGGGAGAACATTCAGTACTTC; CDR3aa: CAWSLGTGENIQYF
d_gene: .; abundance: .; j_gene: TRBJ2-1; v_gene: TRBV20-1; CDR3nt: TGCAGTGTGAGTCGGGGGAGCTCCTACAATGAGCAGTTCTTC; CDR3aa: CSVSRGSSYNEQFF
d_gene: .; abundance: many; j_gene: TRBJ2-7; v_gene: TRBV20-1; CDR3nt: TGCAGTGCTATCTCCTCGGAGACAGGACCCTACGAGCAGTACTTC; CDR3aa: CSAISSETGPYEQYF
d_gene: .; abundance: .; j_gene: TRBJ1-6; v_gene: TRBV20-1; CDR3nt: TGCAGTGCTAGATCGTCAGAATCAGCTAATTCACCCCTCCACTTT; CDR3aa: CSARSSESANSPLHF
d_gene: TRBD2; abundance: many; j_gene: TRBJ2-7; v_gene: TRBV6-1; CDR3nt: TGTGCCAGCAAAGTAGGGGCTTCGGGAGGCCCTGGGGAGCAGTACTTC; CDR3aa: CASKVGASGGPGEQYF
d_gene: .; abundance: .; j_gene: TRBJ2-2; v_gene: TRBV27; CDR3nt: TGTGCCAGCACCGCTGGACAGCACCTCGGGGAGCTGTTTTTT; CDR3aa: CASTAGQHLGELFF
d_gene: .; abundance: many; j_gene: TRBJ1-5; v_gene: TRBV20-1; CDR3nt: TGCAGTGCTAGGAAAGTGACAGTCCTGAATCAGCCCCAGCATTTT; CDR3aa: CSARKVTVLNQPQHF
d_gene: .; abundance: few; j_gene: TRBJ1-5; v_gene: TRBV12-3/TRBV12-4; CDR3nt: TGTGCCAGCAGTTTAGGAGGGACACTCAATCAGCCCCAGCATTTT; CDR3aa: CASSLGGTLNQPQHF
d_gene: .; abundance: once; j_gene: TRBJ1-2; v_gene: TRBV10-3; CDR3nt: TGTGCCATCAGTGAGGAAGCCGAGGAAGAGGGCTATGGCTACACCTTC; CDR3aa: CAISEEAEEEGYGYTF
d_gene: TRBD2; abundance: .; j_gene: TRBJ2-2; v_gene: TRBV24-1; CDR3nt: TGTGCCACCCGGTGGGGTGGGGGGGATCTGACCGGGGAGCTGTTTTTT; CDR3aa: CATRWGGGDLTGELFF
d_gene: TRBD2; abundance: many; j_gene: TRBJ2-7; v_gene: TRBV20-1; CDR3nt: TGCAGTGCTAGAAAAGCGGGAGCAATCCACGAGCAGTACTTC; CDR3aa: CSARKAGAIHEQYF
d_gene: TRBD1; abundance: few; j_gene: TRBJ1-6; v_gene: TRBV9; CDR3nt: TGTGCCAGCAGCGCCCGACAGGGATCTGCTTCACCCCTCCACTTT; CDR3aa: CASSARQGSASPLHF
d_gene: .; abundance: .; j_gene: TRBJ1-2; v_gene: TRBV6-5; CDR3nt: TGTGCCAGCAGTTACTCGGGGGAATGGGGCTATGGCTACACCTTC; CDR3aa: CASSYSGEWGYGYTF
d_gene: .; abundance: .; j_gene: TRBJ2-7; v_gene: TRBV13; CDR3nt: TGTGCCAGCAGCTTGTGGCTAGCGAGAGTCAAGGGCTACGAGCAGTACTTC; CDR3aa: CASSLWLARVKGYEQYF
d_gene: TRBD2; abundance: many; j_gene: TRBJ2-1; v_gene: TRBV6-6; CDR3nt: TGTGCCAGCAGTTACCCGGGAGGGCGCAATGAGCAGTTCTTC; CDR3aa: CASSYPGGRNEQFF
d_gene: .; abundance: few; j_gene: TRBJ2-7; v_gene: TRBV5-1; CDR3nt: TGCGCCAGCAGTCCGACAGGATTCTACGAGCAGTACTTC; CDR3aa: CASSPTGFYEQYF
d_gene: TRBD1; abundance: many; j_gene: TRBJ2-1; v_gene: TRBV27; CDR3nt: TGTGCCAGCAGCTTCTCCCGTCGTCGTGACAGGGACGGAAGGCTGTCCCTACAGTTCTTC; CDR3aa: CASSFSRRRDRDGRLSLQFF
d_gene: TRBD2; abundance: many; j_gene: TRBJ2-3; v_gene: TRBV11-2; CDR3nt: TGTGCCAGCAGCTTAGCCTGGGGGAGGGCCGGCACAGATACGCAGTATTTT; CDR3aa: CASSLAWGRAGTDTQYF
d_gene: .; abundance: .; j_gene: TRBJ2-5; v_gene: TRBV2; CDR3nt: TGTGCCAGCAGTCTGGGTATGAAGACCCAGTACTTC; CDR3aa: CASSLGMKTQYF
d_gene: .; abundance: many; j_gene: TRBJ2-3; v_gene: TRBV12-3/TRBV12-4; CDR3nt: TGTGCCAGCAGTTTACTAGTTAGAAACACAGATACGCAGTATTTT; CDR3aa: CASSLLVRNTDTQYF